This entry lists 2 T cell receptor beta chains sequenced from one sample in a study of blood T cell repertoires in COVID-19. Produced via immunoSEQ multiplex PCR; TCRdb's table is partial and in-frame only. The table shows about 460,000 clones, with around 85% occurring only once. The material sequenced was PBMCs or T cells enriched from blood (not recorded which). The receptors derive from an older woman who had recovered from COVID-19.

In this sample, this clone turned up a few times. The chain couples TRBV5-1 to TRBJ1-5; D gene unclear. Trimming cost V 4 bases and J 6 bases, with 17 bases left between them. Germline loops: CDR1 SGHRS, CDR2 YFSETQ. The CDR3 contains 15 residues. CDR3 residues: CASSQRGDPGQPQHF. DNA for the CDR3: TGCGCCAGCAGCCAACGCGGTGACCCGGGTCAGCCCCAGCATTTT.

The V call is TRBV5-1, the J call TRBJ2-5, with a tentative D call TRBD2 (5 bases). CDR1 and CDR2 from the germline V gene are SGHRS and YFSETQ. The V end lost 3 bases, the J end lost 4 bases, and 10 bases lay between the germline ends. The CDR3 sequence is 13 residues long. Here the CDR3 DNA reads TGCGCCAGCAGCTCGGGGTCTACAGAGACCCAGTACTTC. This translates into CASSSGSTETQYF.